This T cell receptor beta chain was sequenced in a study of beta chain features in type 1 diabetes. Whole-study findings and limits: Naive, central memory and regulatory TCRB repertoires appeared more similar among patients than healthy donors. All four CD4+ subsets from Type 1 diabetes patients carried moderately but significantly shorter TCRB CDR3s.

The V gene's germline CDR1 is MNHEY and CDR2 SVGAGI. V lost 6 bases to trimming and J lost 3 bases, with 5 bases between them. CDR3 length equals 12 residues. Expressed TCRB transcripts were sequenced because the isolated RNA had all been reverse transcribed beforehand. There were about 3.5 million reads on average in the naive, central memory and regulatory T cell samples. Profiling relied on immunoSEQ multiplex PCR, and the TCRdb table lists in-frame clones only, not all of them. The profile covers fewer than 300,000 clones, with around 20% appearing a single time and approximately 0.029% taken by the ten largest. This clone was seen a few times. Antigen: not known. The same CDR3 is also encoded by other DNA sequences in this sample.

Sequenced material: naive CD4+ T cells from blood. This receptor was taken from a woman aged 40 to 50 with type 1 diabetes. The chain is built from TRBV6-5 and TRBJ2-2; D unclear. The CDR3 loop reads CASSPYTGELFF. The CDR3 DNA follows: TGTGCCAGCAGCCCATACACCGGGGAGCTGTTTTTT.